A selection of T cell receptor beta chains follows, all from one sample in a study of identical twins. MiXCR, applied by TCRdb to the 5' RACE reads, yields one record per CDR3 protein. The table shows about 660,000 distinct CDR3 sequences, with approximately 9% occurring only once. This sample also appeared in a second study, on yellow fever vaccine responses in identical twins.

The specimen sequenced was PBMCs. The source of these receptors is a young woman in good health. Each CDR3 is given with its conserved first and last residue. The D gene is left open where the match is weak. Not every row has a clone size; where given, it reads once, few, many or a size class.

TRBD2 | TRBJ2-1 | few | TRBV27 | CASISLSSGNNEQFF | TGTGCCAGCATTTCGTTATCTAGCGGAAACAATGAGCAGTTCTTC
TRBD2 | TRBJ2-7 | . | TRBV6-5 | CASSYGGGVPEQYF | TGTGCCAGCAGTTACGGGGGGGGGGTACCCGAGCAGTACTTC
. | TRBJ2-2 | . | TRBV6-2/TRBV6-3 | CASSYRSGRTYTGELFF | TGTGCCAGCAGTTACAGGAGTGGTAGAACCTACACCGGGGAGCTGTTTTTT
TRBD2 | TRBJ2-2 | . | TRBV29-1 | CSVGLAGGPIGGELFF | TGCAGCGTGGGACTAGCGGGAGGGCCTATCGGCGGGGAGCTGTTTTTT
. | TRBJ2-7 | . | TRBV7-2 | CASSLGIGAYEQYF | TGTGCCAGCAGCTTAGGTATAGGGGCGTACGAGCAGTACTTC
. | TRBJ1-2 | many | TRBV4-3 | CASSQGAASGIYGYTF | TGCGCCAGCAGCCAAGGGGCGGCGAGCGGAATCTATGGCTACACCTTC
TRBD1 | TRBJ2-7 | many | TRBV5-1 | CASSPGTGPNYEQYF | TGCGCCAGCAGTCCGGGGACAGGCCCCAACTACGAGCAGTACTTC
. | TRBJ2-3 | . | TRBV7-9 | CASSSGTTVSTDTQYF | TGTGCCAGCAGCTCCGGGACAACAGTCTCCACAGATACGCAGTATTTT
TRBD1 | TRBJ2-7 | few | TRBV15 | CATSRDLGQGSYEQYF | TGTGCCACCAGCAGAGATTTGGGACAGGGTTCGTACGAGCAGTACTTC
. | TRBJ2-5 | . | TRBV20-1 | CSARGGGQETQYF | TGCAGTGCTAGAGGAGGGGGTCAAGAGACCCAGTACTTC